This is a list of T cell receptor beta chains from one sample in a study of blood T cell repertoires in COVID-19. Profiling relied on immunoSEQ multiplex PCR, and the TCRdb table lists in-frame clones only, not all of them. Of about 68,000 clones in the sample, roughly nine tenths were seen once. The sequenced material came from peripheral blood. These TCRs come from a man between 50 and 59 years old with active COVID-19. Each CDR3 is given with its conserved first and last residue.

v_call cdr3_aa
TRBV15 CATSRDIGGGYNEQFF
TRBV5-1 CASSLPTGGPGEQYF
TRBV7-8 CASSLTGTGWDSNYGYTF
TRBV5-6 CASSPGSSSGNTIYF
TRBV7-2 CASSFGLAGYLYF
TRBV6-5 CASTGNGLEQFF
TRBV4-3 CASSQDQQGLIEAFF
TRBV4-2 CASSQVGGRGVLAGDPREQYF
TRBV18 CASSRNPANTGELFF
TRBV7-2 CASSTTYRGAKVFF
TRBV11-2 CASSSGQNYGYTF
TRBV19 CASSIDHTGTGEAFF
TRBV11-2 CASSLDPGLAGWDTQYF
TRBV7-2 CASSFDRAETQYF
TRBV12-3/TRBV12-4 CASTQFPGLEAFF
TRBV9 CASSVEASRETQYF
TRBV29-1 CSVTQGDTDTQYF
TRBV13 CASSSKASGGWEQYF
TRBV9 CASSPGQTSNNYGYTF
TRBV4-3 CASSQLTGPLSFYGYTF
TRBV19 CASSLDRNEKLFF
TRBV9 CASSDYVGQVMGTNSEAFF
TRBV15 CATSGLPSSSGANVLTF
TRBV11-2 CASSLGLAQETQYF
TRBV6-5 CASSLAGPYNEQFF
TRBV18 CASSPGTGGLAEQYF
TRBV4-1 CASSQDGGGNSGNTIYF
TRBV2 CASMGGWGYEQYF
TRBV5-6 CASSFVGGYEQYF
TRBV7-3 CASSLEPGSSYEQYF
TRBV5-4 CASSTYRGGDEKLFF
TRBV7-3 CASSLLQGSGANVLTF
TRBV29-1 CSVEKGVNTEAFF
TRBV7-9 CASSFTGTGVEEQYF
TRBV6-5 CASSNRQGLPGDTF
TRBV5-1 CASSGHGTSGGADTQYF
TRBV13 CASSLGSQWEGYTF
TRBV19 CASRGLIRDIYGYTF
TRBV5-4 CASSSRLAGPSTDTQYF
TRBV5-5 CASSFDRDSALGNTIYF
TRBV6-2/TRBV6-3 CASSYGQQKADTQYF
TRBV30 CAWSRAGGAWDTQYF
TRBV30 CAWSLRYEAFF
TRBV2 CASSGVGGDTQYF
TRBV29-1 CSVEGPGSEKLFF
TRBV6-2/TRBV6-3 CASSYGQYSNQPQHF
TRBV4-3 CASSQAPGSYEQYF
TRBV18 CASSPPAPGGPEAFF
TRBV5-1 CASSLGPGNTEAFF
TRBV6-5 CASSLRGGNEQFF
TRBV9 CASSVGTSGGAADTQYF
TRBV5-1 CASSAKGTPGETQYF
TRBV11-2 CASRVAGGPSNEQFF
TRBV19 CASSSDRAVNTEAFF
TRBV6-5 CATMTGGGYGYTF
TRBV29-1 CSGEGDRAYNEQFF
TRBV2 CAARQGANYGYTF